There are a few counts of the clone carrying this T cell receptor (beta chain). Its antigen is not known. Together with a sample-barcoded 5' primer, a J-beta primer mix was included in a second PCR lasting roughly 6 to 12 cycles. Each CDR3 protein is one row after TCRdb ran MiXCR on the 5' RACE reads. The sample consists of around 1,000,000 distinct CDR3 sequences, 20% to 25% of them appearing once. These data originate in a study of blood T cells in healthy people across ages. Trimming removed 1 base at V and 4 bases at J, with 7 bases between. There are 13 residues in the CDR3. Germline V gene data show CDR1 as LGHNA and CDR2 as YSLEER. Study results and limitations: Observed TCR beta diversity showed a strong correlation with the percentage of naive T cells as measured by flow cytometry.

This sample was shared with a second study, whose subject was T cells of mothers and their children. That report notes: All donors were healthy and Caucasian; they were a few mothers and their six children. Barcodes and 2-4 random nucleotides were added by M1S in the second PCR.

What was sequenced was blood. The source of this sequence is a girl aged 2-10 years in good health. This chain connects TRBV4-3 to TRBJ1-2; D not certain. In nucleotides, the CDR3 is TGCGCCAGCAGCCAAGTAGGATTCTATGGCTACACCTTC. Residues: CASSQVGFYGYTF.